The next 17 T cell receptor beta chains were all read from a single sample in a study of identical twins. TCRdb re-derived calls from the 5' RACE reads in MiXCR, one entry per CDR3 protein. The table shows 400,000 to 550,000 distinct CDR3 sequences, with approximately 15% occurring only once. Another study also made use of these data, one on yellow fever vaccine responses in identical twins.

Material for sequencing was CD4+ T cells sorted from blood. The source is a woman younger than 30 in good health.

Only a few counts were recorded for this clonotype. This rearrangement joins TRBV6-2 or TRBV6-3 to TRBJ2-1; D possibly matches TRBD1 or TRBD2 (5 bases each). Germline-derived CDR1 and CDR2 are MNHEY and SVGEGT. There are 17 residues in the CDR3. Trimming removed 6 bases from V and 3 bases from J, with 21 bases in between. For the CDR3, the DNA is TGTGCCAGCAGCCCCGGGACGTCCTCGGCCGGCTACAATGAGCAGTTCTTC. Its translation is CASSPGTSSAGYNEQFF.

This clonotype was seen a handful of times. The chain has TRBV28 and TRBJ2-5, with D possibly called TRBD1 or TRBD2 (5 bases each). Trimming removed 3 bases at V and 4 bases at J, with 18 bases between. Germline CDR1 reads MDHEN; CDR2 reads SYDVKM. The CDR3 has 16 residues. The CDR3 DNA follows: TGTGCCAGCAGTTTCTCCGGCGGCAGGGAGTCAGAGACCCAGTACTTC. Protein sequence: CASSFSGGRESETQYF.

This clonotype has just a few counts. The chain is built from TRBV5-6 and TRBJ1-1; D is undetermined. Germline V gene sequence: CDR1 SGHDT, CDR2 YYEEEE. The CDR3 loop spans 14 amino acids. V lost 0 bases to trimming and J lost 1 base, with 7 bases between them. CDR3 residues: CASSLGLQNTEAFF. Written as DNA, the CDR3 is TGTGCCAGCAGCTTGGGACTACAGAACACTGAAGCTTTCTTT.

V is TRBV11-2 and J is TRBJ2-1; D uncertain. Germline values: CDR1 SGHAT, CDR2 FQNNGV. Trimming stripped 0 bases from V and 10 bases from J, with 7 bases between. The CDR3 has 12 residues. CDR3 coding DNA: TGTGCCAGCAGCTTAGAAAGCCGGGAGCAGTTCTTC. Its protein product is CASSLESREQFF.

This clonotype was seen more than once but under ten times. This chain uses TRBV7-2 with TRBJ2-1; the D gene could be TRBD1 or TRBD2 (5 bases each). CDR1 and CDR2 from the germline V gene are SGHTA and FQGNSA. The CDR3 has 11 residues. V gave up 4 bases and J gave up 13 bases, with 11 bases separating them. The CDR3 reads CASSSGTKQFF. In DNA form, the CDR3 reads TGTGCCAGCAGCTCTGGGACGAAACAGTTCTTC.

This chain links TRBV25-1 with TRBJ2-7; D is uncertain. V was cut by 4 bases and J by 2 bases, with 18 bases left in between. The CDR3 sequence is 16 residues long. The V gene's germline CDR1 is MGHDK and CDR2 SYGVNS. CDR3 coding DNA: TGTGCCAGCAGTGGCATCTCACAGAATCGACCCTACGAGCAGTACTTC. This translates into CASSGISQNRPYEQYF.

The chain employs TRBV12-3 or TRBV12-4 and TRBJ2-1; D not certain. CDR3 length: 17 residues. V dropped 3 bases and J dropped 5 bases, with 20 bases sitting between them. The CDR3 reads CASSFGKGGVSHNEQFF. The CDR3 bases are TGTGCCAGCAGTTTCGGAAAGGGTGGGGTTTCACACAATGAGCAGTTCTTC.

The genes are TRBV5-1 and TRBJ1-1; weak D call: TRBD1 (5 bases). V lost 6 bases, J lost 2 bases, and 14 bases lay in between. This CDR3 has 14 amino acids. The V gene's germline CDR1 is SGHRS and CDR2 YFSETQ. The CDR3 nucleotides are TGCGCCAGCACCCACTCGGACACCAACACTGAAGCTTTCTTT. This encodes CASTHSDTNTEAFF. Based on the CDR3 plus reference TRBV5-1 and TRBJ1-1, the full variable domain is KAGVTQTPRYLIKTRGQQVTLSCSPISGHRSVSWYQQTPGQGLQFLFEYFSETQRNKGNFPGRFSGRQFSNSRSEMNVSTLELGDSALYLCASTHSDTNTEAFFGQGTRLTVV.

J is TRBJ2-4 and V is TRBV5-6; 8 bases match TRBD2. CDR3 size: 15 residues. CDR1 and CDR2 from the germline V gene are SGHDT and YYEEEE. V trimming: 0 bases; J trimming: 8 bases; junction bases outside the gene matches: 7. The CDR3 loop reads CASSLAGGAPDIQYF. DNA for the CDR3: TGTGCCAGCAGCTTGGCCGGGGGGGCCCCTGACATTCAGTACTTC. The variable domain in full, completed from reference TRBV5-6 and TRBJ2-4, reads DAGVTQSPTHLIKTRGQQVTLRCSPKSGHDTVSWYQQALGQGPQFIFQYYEEEERQRGNFPDRFSGHQFPNYSSELNVNALLLGDSALYLCASSLAGGAPDIQYFGAGTRLSVL.

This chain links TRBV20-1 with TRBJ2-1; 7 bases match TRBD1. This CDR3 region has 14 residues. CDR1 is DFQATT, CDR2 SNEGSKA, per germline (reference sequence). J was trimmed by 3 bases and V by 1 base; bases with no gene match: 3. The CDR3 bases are TGCAGTGCTAGAGCCAGGGGGAACTACAATGAGCAGTTCTTC. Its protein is CSARARGNYNEQFF.

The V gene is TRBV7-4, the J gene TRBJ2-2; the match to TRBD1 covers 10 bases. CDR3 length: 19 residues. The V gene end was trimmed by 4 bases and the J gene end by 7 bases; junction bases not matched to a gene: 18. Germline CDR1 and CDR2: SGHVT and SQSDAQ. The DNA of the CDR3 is TGTGCCAGCAGCTCTAATCCTCCGACCCGGGACAGGGGTTACGGGGAGCTGTTTTTT. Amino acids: CASSSNPPTRDRGYGELFF.

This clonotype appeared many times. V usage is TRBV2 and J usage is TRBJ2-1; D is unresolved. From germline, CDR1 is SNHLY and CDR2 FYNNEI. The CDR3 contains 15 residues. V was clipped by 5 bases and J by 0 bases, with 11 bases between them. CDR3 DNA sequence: TGTGCCAGCAGTAAGCAAATAACCTCCTACAATGAGCAGTTCTTC. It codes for CASSKQITSYNEQFF.

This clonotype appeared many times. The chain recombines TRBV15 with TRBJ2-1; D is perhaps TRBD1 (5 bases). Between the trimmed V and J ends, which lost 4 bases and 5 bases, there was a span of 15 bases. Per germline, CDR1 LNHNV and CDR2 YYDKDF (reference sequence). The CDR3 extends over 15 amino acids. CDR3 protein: CATSTGQGKDNEQFF. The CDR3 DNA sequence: TGTGCCACCAGCACTGGCCAGGGCAAGGACAATGAGCAGTTCTTC.

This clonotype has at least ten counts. The CDR3 DNA reads TGTGTCACAAATCGGAACGAGCAGTACTTC. This gives the protein CVTNRNEQYF. This rearrangement joins TRBV6-5 to TRBJ2-7; no clear D gene. The CDR3 is made up of 10 amino acids. The V gene's germline CDR1 is MNHEY and CDR2 SVGAGI.

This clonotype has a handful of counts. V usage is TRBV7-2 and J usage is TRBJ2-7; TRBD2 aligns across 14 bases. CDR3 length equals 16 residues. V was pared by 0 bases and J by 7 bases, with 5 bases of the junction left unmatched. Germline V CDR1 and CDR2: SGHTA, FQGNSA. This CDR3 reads CASSLAKWTSGGEQYF. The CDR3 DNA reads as TGTGCCAGCAGCTTAGCGAAGTGGACTAGCGGGGGGGAGCAGTACTTC.

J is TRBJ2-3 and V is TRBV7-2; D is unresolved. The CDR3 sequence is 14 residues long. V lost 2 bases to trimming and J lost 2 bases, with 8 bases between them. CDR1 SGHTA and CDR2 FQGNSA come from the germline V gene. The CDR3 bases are TGTGCCAGCAGCTTAATCGCCACCACAGATACGCAGTATTTT. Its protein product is CASSLIATTDTQYF.

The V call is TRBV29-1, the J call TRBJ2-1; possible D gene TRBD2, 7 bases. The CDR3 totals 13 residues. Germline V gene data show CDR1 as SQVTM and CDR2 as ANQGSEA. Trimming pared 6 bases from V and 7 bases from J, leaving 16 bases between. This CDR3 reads CSVPHAGANEQFF. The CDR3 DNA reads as TGCAGCGTCCCTCATGCGGGGGCTAATGAGCAGTTCTTC.